This entry lists 28 T cell receptor beta chains sequenced from one sample in a study of CD8 T cells in Susac syndrome. RNA, at roughly 0.45 to 1 ug, was reverse transcribed with random hexamers. TCRdb re-derived calls from the immunoSEQ multiplex PCR reads in MiXCR, one entry per CDR3 protein. The table lists 300,000 to 350,000 distinct CDR3 sequences, about 92% of them singletons, with less than 0.08% in the top ten. The sequencing sample was made of CD4+ T cells from PBMCs. These receptors originate from a human donor with multiple sclerosis.

V and J are TRBV2 and TRBJ1-5; D perhaps matches TRBD1 (5 bases). The CDR3 has 13 residues. Trimming cost V 3 bases and J 4 bases, with 7 bases left between them. CDR1 and CDR2 (germline): SNHLY, FYNNEI. CDR3 protein: CASSEWTNQPQHF. CDR3 DNA: TGTGCCAGCAGTGAGTGGACAAATCAGCCCCAGCATTTT. Using reference TRBV2 and TRBJ1-5 for the parts outside the CDR3, the full variable domain is EPEVTQTPSHQVTQMGQEVILRCVPISNHLYFYWYRQILGQKVEFLVSFYNNEISEKSEIFDDQFSVERPDGSNFTLKIRSTKLEDSAMYFCASSEWTNQPQHFGDGTRLSIL.

The chain has TRBV5-1 and TRBJ2-5, with a possible D match to TRBD1 (6 bases). The CDR3 extends over 14 amino acids. Trimming took off 4 bases at V and 1 base at J, with 11 bases between the two ends. Germline assignment: CDR1 SGHRS and CDR2 YFSETQ. In DNA form, the CDR3 reads TGCGCCAGCAGCCTCAAGGACAGCCAAGAGACCCAGTACTTC. Protein: CASSLKDSQETQYF.

This chain connects TRBV5-1 to TRBJ2-3; a possible D gene is TRBD1 (5 bases). Germline CDR1 SGHRS, CDR2 YFSETQ. Trimming removed 2 bases at V and 1 base at J, with 8 bases between. The CDR3 is 14 amino acids. CDR3 bases: TGCGCCAGCAGCTTACAGGTGGGCACAGATACGCAGTATTTT. Its protein is CASSLQVGTDTQYF.

This clonotype was counted only a few times. The chain is built from TRBV7-2 and TRBJ2-4; either TRBD1 or TRBD2 may fit D (5 bases each). This CDR3 spans 14 amino acids. V shed 5 bases and J shed 0 bases, with 8 bases lying between them. Per germline, CDR1 SGHTA and CDR2 FQGNSA. CDR3 protein: CASSGTLAKNIQYF. In nucleotides, the CDR3 is TGTGCCAGCAGCGGGACCTTAGCCAAAAACATTCAGTACTTC.

This rearrangement joins TRBV5-4 to TRBJ2-1, with D hard to call. With 3 bases removed from V and 7 bases from J, the gap between germline ends came to 17 bases. Germline CDR1 and CDR2: SGHNT and YYREEE (reference sequence). This CDR3 region has 15 residues. CDR3 DNA sequence: TGTGCCAGCAGCTCCGAGTCCCGCCCCGGGAATGAGCAGTTCTTC. Its translation is CASSSESRPGNEQFF.

The chain recombines TRBV19 with TRBJ2-3; 14 bases match TRBD2. Unmatched junction bases numbered 6, after V lost 4 bases and J lost 0 bases. The germline V gene encodes CDR1 LNHDA and CDR2 SQIVND (reference sequence). The CDR3 runs to 18 residues. CDR3: CASSRRGLAGGSTDTQYF. The CDR3 DNA reads TGTGCCAGTAGTAGGAGAGGACTAGCGGGAGGTAGCACAGATACGCAGTATTTT.

This clonotype was observed a single time. The chain carries TRBV20-1 and TRBJ2-3, with 13 bases identical to TRBD2. This CDR3 is 15 amino acids long. V lost 7 bases to trimming and J lost 2 bases; unmatched junction nucleotides: 6. The germline gives CDR1 DFQATT, CDR2 SNEGSKA (reference sequence). CDR3 bases: TGCAGTGTGCTAACTAGCGGGAGGGACACAGATACGCAGTATTTT. This gives the protein CSVLTSGRDTDTQYF.

This rearrangement joins TRBV5-1 to TRBJ2-7; perhaps TRBD1 as D (5 bases). Germline CDR1 SGHRS, CDR2 YFSETQ. V was trimmed by 4 bases and J by 0 bases, leaving 17 bases between them. The CDR3 consists of 16 residues. CDR3 sequence: CASSIAAGHSSYEQYF. CDR3 bases: TGCGCCAGCAGCATAGCAGCAGGACACAGCTCCTACGAGCAGTACTTC.

This chain connects TRBV19 to TRBJ2-1; the match to TRBD2 covers 16 bases. The V segment lost 5 bases and the J segment 2 bases; nucleotides outside the gene matches: 3. This CDR3 is built from 17 residues. Germline loops: CDR1 LNHDA, CDR2 SQIVND (reference sequence). As DNA, the CDR3 is TGTGCCAGTAGTGAGGGACTAGCGGGAGGGCCCTACAATGAGCAGTTCTTC. Translated, it gives CASSEGLAGGPYNEQFF.

The chain links TRBV4-3 to TRBJ2-1; tentatively, D is TRBD2 (6 bases). This CDR3 contains 17 residues. V was trimmed by 4 bases and J by 7 bases, leaving 23 bases between them. The V gene's germline CDR1 is LGHNA and CDR2 YSLEER. This CDR3 is CASSPHPGTRKGNEQFF. The CDR3 DNA is TGCGCCAGCAGCCCCCACCCCGGGACTCGAAAGGGGAATGAGCAGTTCTTC.

The V and J genes are TRBV7-9 and TRBJ1-2; 8 positions match TRBD1. V lost 0 bases and J lost 9; bases outside the gene matches: 9. The V gene's germline CDR1 is SEHNR and CDR2 FQNEAQ (reference sequence). This CDR3 has 15 amino acids. The chain's CDR3 is CASSLAIQGALSYTF. The CDR3 DNA sequence: TGTGCCAGCAGCTTAGCGATTCAGGGGGCGCTGAGCTACACCTTC.

V gene TRBV7-2 combines with J gene TRBJ2-1; 8 positions agree with TRBD2. The CDR3 has 16 amino acids. Germline V CDR1 and CDR2: SGHTA, FQGNSA. The junction had 11 bases not matched to a gene; V was cut back by 2 bases and J by 8 bases. The CDR3: CASSLRDSRGGDEQFF. CDR3 DNA sequence: TGTGCCAGCAGCTTAAGGGACTCCCGGGGGGGCGATGAGCAGTTCTTC.

The chain joins TRBV2 to TRBJ2-2; TRBD2 might be the D (5 bases). V gave up 6 bases and J gave up 4 bases, with 12 bases separating them. CDR1 is SNHLY and CDR2 is FYNNEI in the germline V gene. This CDR3 is 14 amino acids long. The CDR3 reads CASSRGLLTGELFF. DNA for the CDR3: TGTGCCAGCAGCCGAGGGCTACTCACCGGGGAGCTGTTTTTT.

The genes are TRBV7-2 and TRBJ2-7; the D gene could be TRBD1 or TRBD2 (5 bases each). V was trimmed by 6 bases and J by 2 bases, leaving 11 bases between them. Germline CDR1 reads SGHTA; CDR2 reads FQGNSA. The CDR3 consists of 13 residues. Written as DNA, the CDR3 is TGTGCCAGCAGGTACGGGGCCGCCTACGAGCAGTACTTC. Its translation: CASRYGAAYEQYF.

The chain employs TRBV7-3 and TRBJ2-7; no definite D call. This CDR3 is built from 13 residues. V was shortened by 2 bases and J by 4 bases, with 9 bases between the two germline ends. Looked up from germline, CDR1 is SGHTA and CDR2 is FQGTGA. Written as DNA, the CDR3 is TGTGCCAGCAGCTTAGTTGCCACGTACGAGCAGTACTTC. It yields the protein CASSLVATYEQYF.

The rearrangement uses TRBV7-3 and TRBJ2-6; D unresolved. The CDR3 length is 17 residues. V lost 1 base, J lost 3 bases, and 13 bases lay in between. Per germline, CDR1 SGHTA and CDR2 FQGTGA. Here the CDR3 DNA reads TGTGCCAGCAGCTTAATGGGCTCGGTTTATGGGGCCAACGTCCTGACTTTC. Translation: CASSLMGSVYGANVLTF.

Here the CDR3 DNA reads TGTGCCTGGAGTGTACGCGGGAGCGGGGGCACAGATACGCAGTATTTT. It specifies CAWSVRGSGGTDTQYF. The chain couples TRBV30 to TRBJ2-3, with TRBD2 matching 7 bases. The trim removed 0 bases at V and 1 base at J, leaving 7 bases unmatched. Germline V gene data show CDR1 as GTSNPN and CDR2 as SVGIG (reference sequence). This CDR3 region has 16 residues.

V usage is TRBV27 and J usage is TRBJ1-2, with D unclear. Per germline, CDR1 MNHEY and CDR2 SMNVEV (reference sequence). Trimming removed 0 bases at V and 8 bases at J, with 13 bases between. The CDR3 sequence is 14 residues long. CDR3 nucleotide sequence: TGTGCCAGCAGTTTATCCACAGTGGCCGGGGGCTACACCTTC. Protein product: CASSLSTVAGGYTF.

This CDR3 reads CASSSLGVGTSGSPALAKQFF. In nucleotides, the CDR3 is TGTGCCAGCAGTTCGTTGGGGGTTGGGACTAGCGGGAGTCCGGCCCTAGCTAAGCAGTTCTTC. This chain joins TRBV2 and TRBJ2-1; 14 bases map to TRBD2. The ends lost 5 bases at V and 11 bases at J; junction bases unmatched: 26. The CDR3 runs 21 residues. CDR1 is SNHLY and CDR2 is FYNNEI in the germline V gene.

The chain uses TRBV25-1 and TRBJ2-3; possibly TRBD1 for D (6 bases). This CDR3 is built from 16 residues. Germline-derived CDR1 and CDR2 are MGHDK and SYGVNS. Trimming removed 1 base at V and 4 bases at J, with 15 bases between. For the CDR3, the DNA is TGTGCCAGCAGTGAATCTTTAGGGGGAGTCCCAGATACGCAGTATTTT. Its translation: CASSESLGGVPDTQYF. Based on the CDR3 plus reference TRBV25-1 and TRBJ2-3, the full variable domain is EADIYQTPRYLVIGTGKKITLECSQTMGHDKMYWYQQDPGMELHLIHYSYGVNSTEKGDLSSESTVSRIRTEHFPLTLESARPSHTSQYLCASSESLGGVPDTQYFGPGTRLTVL.

This rearrangement joins TRBV7-9 to TRBJ2-1; TRBD1 is a possible D gene (6 bases). The length of the CDR3 is 17 residues. Looked up from germline, CDR1 is SEHNR and CDR2 is FQNEAQ (reference sequence). V gave up 3 bases and J gave up 7 bases, with 22 bases separating them. The CDR3 region has the DNA TGTGCCAGCAGCTTCTCTACAGGGACCCAGATTAAGAATGAGCAGTTCTTC. Its translation: CASSFSTGTQIKNEQFF.

The chain joins TRBV5-5 to TRBJ2-1, with D maybe TRBD2 (6 bases). CDR1 is SGHKS and CDR2 is YYEKEE in the germline V gene (reference sequence). The CDR3 spans 15 residues. V dropped 4 bases and J dropped 10 bases, with 21 bases sitting between them. CDR3 DNA sequence: TGTGCCAGCAGCCCCCTGGGGGGAGGCCCACCAGAGCAGTTCTTC. This gives the protein CASSPLGGGPPEQFF. Using reference TRBV5-5 and TRBJ2-1 for the parts outside the CDR3, the full variable domain is DAGVTQSPTHLIKTRGQQVTLRCSPISGHKSVSWYQQVLGQGPQFIFQYYEKEERGRGNFPDRFSARQFPNYSSELNVNALLLGDSALYLCASSPLGGGPPEQFFGPGTRLTVL.

The chain is built from TRBV6-1 and TRBJ1-6, with TRBD1 identical over 10 bases. The germline V gene encodes CDR1 MNHNS and CDR2 SASEGT. J lost 10 bases, V lost 4 bases, and 7 bases had no gene match. The CDR3 consists of 15 residues. The CDR3 loop reads CASSAWDRGKSPLHF. The CDR3 coding sequence is TGTGCCAGCAGTGCGTGGGACAGGGGAAAGTCACCCCTCCACTTT.

The chain has TRBV2 and TRBJ2-7; either TRBD1 or TRBD2 may supply D (5 bases each). The CDR3 length is 12 residues. CDR1 is SNHLY and CDR2 is FYNNEI in the germline V gene. V shed 6 bases and J shed 3 bases, with 9 bases lying between them. The CDR3 region has the DNA TGTGCCAGCAGCGGGACGGTCTACGAGCAGTACTTC. This gives the protein CASSGTVYEQYF.

The chain recombines TRBV11-3 with TRBJ2-5; D may be TRBD2 (7 bases). Germline V lookup: CDR1 SGHNT, CDR2 YENEEA. V lost 5 bases and J lost 5, with 15 bases in between. There are 14 residues in the CDR3. CDR3 coding DNA: TGTGCCAGCAGCGGTACTGCGGGGGCGGAGACCCAGTACTTC. Residues: CASSGTAGAETQYF.

This chain's CDR3 is CASSLVPAGGSTGELFF. CDR3 in DNA: TGCGCCAGCAGCTTGGTTCCAGCGGGGGGCTCTACCGGGGAGCTGTTTTTT. The chain combines TRBV5-1 with TRBJ2-2, with 9 nucleotides matching TRBD2. The CDR3 sequence is 17 residues long. V lost 0 bases and J lost 5; bases outside the gene matches: 8. Germline values: CDR1 SGHRS, CDR2 YFSETQ.

This sequence joins TRBV19 and TRBJ2-3; 11 bases line up with TRBD2. This CDR3 contains 16 residues. V shed 1 base and J 2 bases; nucleotides not matched to a gene: 2. Germline V CDR1 and CDR2: LNHDA, SQIVND (reference sequence). For the CDR3, the DNA is TGTGCCAGTAGTATAGGACTAGCGGGGCACACAGATACGCAGTATTTT. It yields the protein CASSIGLAGHTDTQYF. Variable domain in full (rest from reference TRBV19 and TRBJ2-3): DGGITQSPKYLFRKEGQNVTLSCEQNLNHDAMYWYRQDPGQGLRLIYYSQIVNDFQKGDIAEGYSVSREKKESFPLTVTSAQKNPTAFYLCASSIGLAGHTDTQYFGPGTRLTVL.

The genes are TRBV30 and TRBJ2-7, with D unclear. V was clipped by 0 bases and J by 4 bases, with 4 bases between them. CDR3 length: 11 amino acids. The germline gives CDR1 GTSNPN, CDR2 SVGIG (reference sequence). CDR3 DNA sequence: TGTGCCTGGAGTGTCGCATACGAGCAGTACTTC. Protein sequence: CAWSVAYEQYF.